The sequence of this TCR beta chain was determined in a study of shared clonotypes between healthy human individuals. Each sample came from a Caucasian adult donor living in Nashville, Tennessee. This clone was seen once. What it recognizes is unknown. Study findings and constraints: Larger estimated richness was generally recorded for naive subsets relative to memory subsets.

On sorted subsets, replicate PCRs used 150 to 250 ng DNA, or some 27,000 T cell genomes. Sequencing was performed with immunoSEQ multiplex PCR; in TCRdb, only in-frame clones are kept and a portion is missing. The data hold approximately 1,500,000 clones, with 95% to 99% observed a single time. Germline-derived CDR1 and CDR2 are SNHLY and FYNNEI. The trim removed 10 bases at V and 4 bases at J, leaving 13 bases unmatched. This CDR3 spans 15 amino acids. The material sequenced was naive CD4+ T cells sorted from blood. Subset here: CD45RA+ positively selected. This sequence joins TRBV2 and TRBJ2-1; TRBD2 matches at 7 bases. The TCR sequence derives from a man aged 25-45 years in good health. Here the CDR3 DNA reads TGTGCCACTATAAAAGGGGCTAGCGGTTACAATGAGCAGTTCTTC. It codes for CATIKGASGYNEQFF.